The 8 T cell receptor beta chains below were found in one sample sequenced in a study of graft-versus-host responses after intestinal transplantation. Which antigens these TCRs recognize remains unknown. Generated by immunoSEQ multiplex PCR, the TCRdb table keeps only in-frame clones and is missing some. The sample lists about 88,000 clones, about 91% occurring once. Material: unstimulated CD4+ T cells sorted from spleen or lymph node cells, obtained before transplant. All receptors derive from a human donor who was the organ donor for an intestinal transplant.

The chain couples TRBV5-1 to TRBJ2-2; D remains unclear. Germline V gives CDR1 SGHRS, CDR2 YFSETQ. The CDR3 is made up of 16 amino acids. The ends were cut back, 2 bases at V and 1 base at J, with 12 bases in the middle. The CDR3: CASSFEYSKNTGELFF. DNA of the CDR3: TGCGCCAGCAGCTTTGAGTATTCTAAGAACACCGGGGAGCTGTTTTTT.

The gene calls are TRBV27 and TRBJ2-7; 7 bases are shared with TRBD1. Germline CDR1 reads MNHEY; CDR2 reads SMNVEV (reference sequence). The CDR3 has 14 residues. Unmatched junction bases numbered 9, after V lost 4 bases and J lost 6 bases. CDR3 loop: CASSSTGSLGEQYF. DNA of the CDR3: TGTGCCAGCAGTTCGACAGGGAGCTTGGGCGAGCAGTACTTC.

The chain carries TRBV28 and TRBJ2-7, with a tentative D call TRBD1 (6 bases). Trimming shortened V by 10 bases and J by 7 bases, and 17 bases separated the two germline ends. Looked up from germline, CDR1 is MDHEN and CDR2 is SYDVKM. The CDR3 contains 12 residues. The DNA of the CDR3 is TGTGCCATCACCCCGACAGGCGGAGAGCAGTACTTC. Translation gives CAITPTGGEQYF.

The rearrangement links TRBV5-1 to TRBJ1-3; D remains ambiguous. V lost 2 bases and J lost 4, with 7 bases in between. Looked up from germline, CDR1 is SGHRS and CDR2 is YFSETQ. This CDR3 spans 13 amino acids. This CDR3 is CASSFQQGNTIYF. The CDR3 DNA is TGCGCCAGCAGCTTTCAACAGGGAAACACCATATATTTT.

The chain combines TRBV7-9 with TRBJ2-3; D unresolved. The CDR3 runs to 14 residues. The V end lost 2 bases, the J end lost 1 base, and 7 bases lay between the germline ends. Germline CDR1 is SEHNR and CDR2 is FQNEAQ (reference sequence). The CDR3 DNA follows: TGTGCCAGCAGCTTACAGGCCCGCACAGATACGCAGTATTTT. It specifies CASSLQARTDTQYF.

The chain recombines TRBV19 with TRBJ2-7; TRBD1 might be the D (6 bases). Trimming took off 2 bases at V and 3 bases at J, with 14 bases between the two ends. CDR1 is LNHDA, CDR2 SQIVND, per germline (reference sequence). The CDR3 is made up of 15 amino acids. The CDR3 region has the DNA TGTGCCAGTAGTATAACGGACAGCCCGAACTACGAGCAGTACTTC. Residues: CASSITDSPNYEQYF.

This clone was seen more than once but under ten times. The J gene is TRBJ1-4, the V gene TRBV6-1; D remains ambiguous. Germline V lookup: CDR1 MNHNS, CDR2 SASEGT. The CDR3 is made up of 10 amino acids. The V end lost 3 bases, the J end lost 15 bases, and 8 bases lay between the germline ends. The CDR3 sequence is CASSDLEVFF. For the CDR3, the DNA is TGTGCCAGCAGTGACTTAGAGGTGTTTTTT.

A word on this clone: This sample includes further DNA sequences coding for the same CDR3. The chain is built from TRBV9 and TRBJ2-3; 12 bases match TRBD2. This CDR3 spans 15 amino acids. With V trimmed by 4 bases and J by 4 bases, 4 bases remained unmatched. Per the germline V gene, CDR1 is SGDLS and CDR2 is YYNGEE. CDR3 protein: CASSPSGGDSDTQYF. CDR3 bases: TGTGCCAGCAGCCCTAGCGGGGGGGATTCAGATACGCAGTATTTT.